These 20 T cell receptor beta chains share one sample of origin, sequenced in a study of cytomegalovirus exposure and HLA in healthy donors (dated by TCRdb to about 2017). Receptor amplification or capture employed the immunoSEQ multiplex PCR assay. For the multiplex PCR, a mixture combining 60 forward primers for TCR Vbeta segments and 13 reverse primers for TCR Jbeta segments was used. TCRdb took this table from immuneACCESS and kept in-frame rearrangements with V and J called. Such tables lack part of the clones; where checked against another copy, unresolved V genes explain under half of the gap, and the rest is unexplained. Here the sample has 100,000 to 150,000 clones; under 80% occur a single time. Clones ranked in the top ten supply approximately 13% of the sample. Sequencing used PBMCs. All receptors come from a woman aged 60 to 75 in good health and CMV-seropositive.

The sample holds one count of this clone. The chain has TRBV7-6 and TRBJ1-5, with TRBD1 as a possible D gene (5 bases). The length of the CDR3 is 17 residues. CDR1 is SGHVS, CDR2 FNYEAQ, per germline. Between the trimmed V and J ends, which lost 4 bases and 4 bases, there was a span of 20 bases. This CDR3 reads CASSSAGGGNSNQPQHF. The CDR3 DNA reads TGTGCCAGCAGCTCCGCCGGGGGGGGTAACTCTAATCAGCCCCAGCATTTT.

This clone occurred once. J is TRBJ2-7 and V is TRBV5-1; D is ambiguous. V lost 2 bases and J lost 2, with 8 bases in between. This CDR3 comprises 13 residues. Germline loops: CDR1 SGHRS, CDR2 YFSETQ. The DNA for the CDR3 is TGCGCCAGCAGCTTCGGTTCTACCTACGAGCAGTACTTC. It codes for CASSFGSTYEQYF.

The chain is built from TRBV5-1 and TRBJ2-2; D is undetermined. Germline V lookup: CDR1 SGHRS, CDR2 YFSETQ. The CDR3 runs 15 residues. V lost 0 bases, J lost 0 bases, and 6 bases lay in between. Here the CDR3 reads CASSLDTANTGELFF. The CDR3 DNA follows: TGCGCCAGCAGCTTGGACACCGCGAACACCGGGGAGCTGTTTTTT.

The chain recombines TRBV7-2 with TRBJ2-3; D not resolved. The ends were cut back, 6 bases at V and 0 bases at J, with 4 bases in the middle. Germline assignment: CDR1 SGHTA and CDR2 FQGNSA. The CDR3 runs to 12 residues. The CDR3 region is CASRTSTDTQYF. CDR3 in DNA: TGTGCCAGCAGAACTAGCACAGATACGCAGTATTTT.

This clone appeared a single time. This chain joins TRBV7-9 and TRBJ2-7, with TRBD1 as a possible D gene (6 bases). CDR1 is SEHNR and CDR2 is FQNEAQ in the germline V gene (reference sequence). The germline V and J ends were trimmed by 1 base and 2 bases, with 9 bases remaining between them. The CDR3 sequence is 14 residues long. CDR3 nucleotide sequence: TGTGCCAGCAGCTTAGTTGGGGGCCCCTACGAGCAGTACTTC. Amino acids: CASSLVGGPYEQYF.

The CDR3 nucleotides read TGTGCCAGCAGTGAACACAGCTACGAGCAGTACTTC. It translates to CASSEHSYEQYF. V is TRBV2 and J is TRBJ2-5; D is unclear. The J call may be incorrect, as the DNA end agrees better with TRBJ2-7. Germline V gene lookup returns CDR1 SNHLY and CDR2 FYNNEI. CDR3 length: 12 residues.

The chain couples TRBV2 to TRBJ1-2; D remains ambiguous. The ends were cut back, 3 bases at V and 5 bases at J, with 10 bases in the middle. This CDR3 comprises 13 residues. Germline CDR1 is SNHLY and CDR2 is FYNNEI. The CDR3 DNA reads TGTGCCAGCAGTGAGGCCGATGTTTATGGCTACACCTTC. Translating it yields CASSEADVYGYTF.

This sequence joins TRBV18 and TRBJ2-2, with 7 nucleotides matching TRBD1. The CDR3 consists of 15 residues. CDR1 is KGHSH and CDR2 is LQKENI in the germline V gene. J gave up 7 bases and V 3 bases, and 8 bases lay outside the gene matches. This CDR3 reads CASSPSLDRSGELFF. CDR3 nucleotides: TGTGCCAGCTCACCCTCATTGGACAGGAGCGGGGAGCTGTTTTTT.

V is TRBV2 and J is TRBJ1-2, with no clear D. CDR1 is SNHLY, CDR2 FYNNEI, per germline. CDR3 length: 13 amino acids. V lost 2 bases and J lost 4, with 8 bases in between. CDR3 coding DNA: TGTGCCAGCAGTGAATTGGCAGTCTATGGCTACACCTTC. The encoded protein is CASSELAVYGYTF.

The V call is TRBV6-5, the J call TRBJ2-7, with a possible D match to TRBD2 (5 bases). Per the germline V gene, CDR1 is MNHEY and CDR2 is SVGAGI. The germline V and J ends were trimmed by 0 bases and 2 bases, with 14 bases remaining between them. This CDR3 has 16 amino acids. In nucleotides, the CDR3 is TGTGCCAGCAGTTACTCCGGAGGCAGACCTACCTACGAGCAGTACTTC. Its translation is CASSYSGGRPTYEQYF.

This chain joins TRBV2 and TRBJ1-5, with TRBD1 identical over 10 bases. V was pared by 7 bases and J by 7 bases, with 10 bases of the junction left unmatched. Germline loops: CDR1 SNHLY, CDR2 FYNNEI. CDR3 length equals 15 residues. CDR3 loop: CASTSGTGVGQPQHF. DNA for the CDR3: TGTGCCAGCACCTCCGGGACAGGGGTGGGACAGCCCCAGCATTTT.

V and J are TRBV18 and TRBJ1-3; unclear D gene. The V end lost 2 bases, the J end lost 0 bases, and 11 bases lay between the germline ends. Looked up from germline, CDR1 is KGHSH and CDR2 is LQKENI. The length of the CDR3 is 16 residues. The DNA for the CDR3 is TGTGCCAGCTCACCAGTGGACGGGAGCTCTGGAAACACCATATATTTT. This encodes CASSPVDGSSGNTIYF.

CDR3 bases: TGTGCCAGCACCCAGCCCGGGGGATACACTGAAGCTTTCTTT. Protein sequence: CASTQPGGYTEAFF. V is TRBV6-1 and J is TRBJ1-1; TRBD1 might be the D (5 bases). The germline V gene has CDR1 MNHNS and CDR2 SASEGT. V lost 7 bases to trimming and J lost 3 bases, with 15 bases between them. The CDR3 runs to 14 residues.

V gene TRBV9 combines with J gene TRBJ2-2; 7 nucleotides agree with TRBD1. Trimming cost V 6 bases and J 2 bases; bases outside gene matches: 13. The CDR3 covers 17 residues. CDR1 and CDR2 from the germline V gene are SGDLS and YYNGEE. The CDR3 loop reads CASNSIQAGGNTGELFF. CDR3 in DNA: TGTGCCAGCAATTCCATCCAGGCAGGGGGAAACACCGGGGAGCTGTTTTTT.

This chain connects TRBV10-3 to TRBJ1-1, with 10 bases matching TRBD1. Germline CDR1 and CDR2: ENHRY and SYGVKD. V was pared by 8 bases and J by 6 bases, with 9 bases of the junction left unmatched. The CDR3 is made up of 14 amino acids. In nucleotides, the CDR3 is TGTGCCATCCGTCCGGGACAGGGGTCTTCTGAAGCTTTCTTT. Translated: CAIRPGQGSSEAFF.

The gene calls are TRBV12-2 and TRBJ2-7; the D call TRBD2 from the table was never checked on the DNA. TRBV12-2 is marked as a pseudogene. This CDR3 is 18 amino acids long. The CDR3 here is CASRLFNLGAGGSYEQYF. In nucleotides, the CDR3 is TGTGCAAGTCGCTTATTTAATTTAGGCGCGGGGGGTTCCTACGAGCAGTACTTC.

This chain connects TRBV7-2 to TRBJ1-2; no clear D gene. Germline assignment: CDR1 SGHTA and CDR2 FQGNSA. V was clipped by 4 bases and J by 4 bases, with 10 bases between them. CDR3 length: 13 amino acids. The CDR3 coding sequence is TGTGCCAGCAGCTCGGGGTCCTCCTATGGCTACACCTTC. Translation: CASSSGSSYGYTF. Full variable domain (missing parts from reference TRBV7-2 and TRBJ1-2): GAGVSQSPSNKVTEKGKDVELRCDPISGHTALYWYRQSLGQGLEFLIYFQGNSAPDKSGLPSDRFSAERTGGSVSTLTIQRTQQEDSAVYLCASSSGSSYGYTFGSGTRLTVV.

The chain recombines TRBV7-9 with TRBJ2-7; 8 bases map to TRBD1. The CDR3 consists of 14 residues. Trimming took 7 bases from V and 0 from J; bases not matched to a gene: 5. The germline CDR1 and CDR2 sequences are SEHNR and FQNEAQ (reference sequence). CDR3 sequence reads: CASKTGEDSYEQYF. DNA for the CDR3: TGTGCCAGCAAGACAGGGGAGGACTCCTACGAGCAGTACTTC.

The DNA of the CDR3 is TGTGCCAGCAGCTTACATAGAGAAAGCAATCAGCCCCAGCATTTT. Translation: CASSLHRESNQPQHF. The chain has TRBV7-2 and TRBJ1-5; D gene uncertain. The CDR3 runs to 15 residues. The ends were cut back, 2 bases at V and 1 base at J, with 9 bases in the middle. Germline V gives CDR1 SGHTA, CDR2 FQGNSA. Supplemented by reference TRBV7-2 and TRBJ1-5, the full variable domain reads GAGVSQSPSNKVTEKGKDVELRCDPISGHTALYWYRQSLGQGLEFLIYFQGNSAPDKSGLPSDRFSAERTGGSVSTLTIQRTQQEDSAVYLCASSLHRESNQPQHFGDGTRLSIL.

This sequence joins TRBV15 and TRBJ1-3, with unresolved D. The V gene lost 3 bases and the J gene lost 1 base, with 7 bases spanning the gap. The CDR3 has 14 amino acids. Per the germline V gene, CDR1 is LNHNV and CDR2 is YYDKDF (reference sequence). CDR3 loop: CATSRTSSGNTIYF. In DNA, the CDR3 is TGTGCCACCAGCAGGACTTCATCTGGAAACACCATATATTTT. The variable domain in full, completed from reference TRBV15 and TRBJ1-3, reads DAMVIQNPRYQVTQFGKPVTLSCSQTLNHNVMYWYQQKSSQAPKLLFHYYDKDFNNEADTPDNFQSRRPNTSFCFLDIRSPGLGDTAMYLCATSRTSSGNTIYFGEGSWLTVV.